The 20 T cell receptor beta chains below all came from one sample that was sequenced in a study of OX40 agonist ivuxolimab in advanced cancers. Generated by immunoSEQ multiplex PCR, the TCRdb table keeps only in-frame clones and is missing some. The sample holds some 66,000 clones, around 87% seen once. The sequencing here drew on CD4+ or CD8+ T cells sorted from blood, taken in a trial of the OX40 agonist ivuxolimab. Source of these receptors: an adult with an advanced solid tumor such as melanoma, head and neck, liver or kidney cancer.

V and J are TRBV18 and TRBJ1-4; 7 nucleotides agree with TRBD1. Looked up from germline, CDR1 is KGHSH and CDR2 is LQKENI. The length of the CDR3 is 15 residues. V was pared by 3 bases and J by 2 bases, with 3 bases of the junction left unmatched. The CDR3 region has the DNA TGTGCCAGCTCACCGTCGACAGGGACTAATGAAAAACTGTTTTTT. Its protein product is CASSPSTGTNEKLFF.

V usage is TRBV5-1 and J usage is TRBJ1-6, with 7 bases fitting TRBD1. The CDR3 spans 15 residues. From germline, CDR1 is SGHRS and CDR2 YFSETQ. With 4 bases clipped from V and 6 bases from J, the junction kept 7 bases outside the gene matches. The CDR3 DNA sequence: TGCGCCAGCAGCGTGAAGACAGGGCCTAATTCACCCCTCCACTTT. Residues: CASSVKTGPNSPLHF.

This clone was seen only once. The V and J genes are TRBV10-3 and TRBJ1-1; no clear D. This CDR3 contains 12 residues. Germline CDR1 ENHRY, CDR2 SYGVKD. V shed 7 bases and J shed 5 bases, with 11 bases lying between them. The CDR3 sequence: CAIKGGGTEAFF. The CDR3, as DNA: TGTGCCATCAAGGGAGGAGGAACTGAAGCTTTCTTT.

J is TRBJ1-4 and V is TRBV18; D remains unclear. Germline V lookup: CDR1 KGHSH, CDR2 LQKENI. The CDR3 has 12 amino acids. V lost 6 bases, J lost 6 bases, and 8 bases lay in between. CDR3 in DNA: TGTGCCAGCTCCGGGTTCCATGAAAAACTGTTTTTT. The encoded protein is CASSGFHEKLFF.

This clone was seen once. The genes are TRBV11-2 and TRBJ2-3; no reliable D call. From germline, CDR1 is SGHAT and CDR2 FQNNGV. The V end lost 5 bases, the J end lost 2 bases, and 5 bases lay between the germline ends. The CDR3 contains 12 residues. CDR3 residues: CASSHYTDTQYF. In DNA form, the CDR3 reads TGTGCCAGCAGCCACTACACAGATACGCAGTATTTT.

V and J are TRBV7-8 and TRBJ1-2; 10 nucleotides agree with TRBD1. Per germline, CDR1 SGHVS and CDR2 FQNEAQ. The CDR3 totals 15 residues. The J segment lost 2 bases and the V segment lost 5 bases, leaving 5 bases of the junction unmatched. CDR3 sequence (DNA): TGTGCCAGCAGCACCCGGGACAGGGGAAACTATGGCTACACCTTC. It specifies CASSTRDRGNYGYTF.

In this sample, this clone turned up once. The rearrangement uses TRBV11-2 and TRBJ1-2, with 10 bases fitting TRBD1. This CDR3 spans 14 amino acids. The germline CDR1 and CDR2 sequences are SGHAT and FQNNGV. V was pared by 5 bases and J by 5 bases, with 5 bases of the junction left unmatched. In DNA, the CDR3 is TGTGCCAGCAGCGCCCAGGGACAGGGGTATGGCTACACCTTC. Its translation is CASSAQGQGYGYTF.

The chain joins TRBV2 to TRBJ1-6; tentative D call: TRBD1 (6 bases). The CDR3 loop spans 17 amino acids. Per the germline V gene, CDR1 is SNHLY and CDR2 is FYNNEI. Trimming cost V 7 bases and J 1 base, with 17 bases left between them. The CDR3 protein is CASTSGEQKSYNSPLHF. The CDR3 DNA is TGTGCCAGCACTTCAGGGGAACAAAAGTCCTATAATTCACCCCTCCACTTT.

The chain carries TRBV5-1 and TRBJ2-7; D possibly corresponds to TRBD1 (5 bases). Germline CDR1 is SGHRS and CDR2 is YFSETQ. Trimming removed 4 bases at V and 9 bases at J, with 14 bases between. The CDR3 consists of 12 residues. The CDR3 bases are TGCGCCAGCAGCCAAACAGGTACCCGGCAGTACTTC. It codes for CASSQTGTRQYF. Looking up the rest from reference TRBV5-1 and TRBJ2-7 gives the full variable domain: KAGVTQTPRYLIKTRGQQVTLSCSPISGHRSVSWYQQTPGQGLQFLFEYFSETQRNKGNFPGRFSGRQFSNSRSEMNVSTLELGDSALYLCASSQTGTRQYFGPGTRLTVT.

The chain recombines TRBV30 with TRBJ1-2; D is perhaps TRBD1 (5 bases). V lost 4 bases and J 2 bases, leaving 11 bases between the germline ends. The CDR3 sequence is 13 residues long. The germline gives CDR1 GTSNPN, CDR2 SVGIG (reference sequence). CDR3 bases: TGTGCCTGGATATCGAGGGGCAACTATGGCTACACCTTC. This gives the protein CAWISRGNYGYTF.

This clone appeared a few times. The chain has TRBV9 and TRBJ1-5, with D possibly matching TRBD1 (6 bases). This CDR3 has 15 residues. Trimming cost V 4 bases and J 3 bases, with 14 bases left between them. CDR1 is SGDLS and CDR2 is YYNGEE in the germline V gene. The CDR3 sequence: CASSRNTGFNQPQHF. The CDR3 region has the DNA TGTGCCAGCAGCCGAAATACAGGGTTCAATCAGCCCCAGCATTTT.

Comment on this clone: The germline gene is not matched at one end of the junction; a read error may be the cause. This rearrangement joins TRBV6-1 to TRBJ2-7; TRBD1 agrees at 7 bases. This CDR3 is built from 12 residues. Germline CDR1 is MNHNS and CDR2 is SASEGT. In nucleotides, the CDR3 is TGTGCCAGCCGGACAGGCGGTCCCACCCCGGCCTTC. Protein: CASRTGGPTPAF.

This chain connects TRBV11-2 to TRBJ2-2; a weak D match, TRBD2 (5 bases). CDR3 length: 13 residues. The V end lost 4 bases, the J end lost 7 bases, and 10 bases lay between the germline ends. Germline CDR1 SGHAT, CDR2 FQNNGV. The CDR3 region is CASSSTGNGELFF. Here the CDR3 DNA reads TGTGCCAGCAGCTCCACGGGGAACGGGGAGCTGTTTTTT.

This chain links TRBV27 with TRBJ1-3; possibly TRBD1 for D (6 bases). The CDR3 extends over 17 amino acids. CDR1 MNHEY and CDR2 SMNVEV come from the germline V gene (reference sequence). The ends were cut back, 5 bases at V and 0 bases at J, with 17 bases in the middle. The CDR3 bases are TGTGCCAGCAGTCCATGGGGGGCTCGAGCCTCTGGAAACACCATATATTTT. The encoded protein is CASSPWGARASGNTIYF.

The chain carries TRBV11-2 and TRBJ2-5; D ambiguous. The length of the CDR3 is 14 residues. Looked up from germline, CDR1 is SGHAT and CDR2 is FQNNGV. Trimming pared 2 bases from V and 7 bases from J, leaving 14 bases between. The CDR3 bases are TGTGCCAGCAGCTTAAGTAGTGGACGAGGGACCCAGTACTTC. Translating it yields CASSLSSGRGTQYF.

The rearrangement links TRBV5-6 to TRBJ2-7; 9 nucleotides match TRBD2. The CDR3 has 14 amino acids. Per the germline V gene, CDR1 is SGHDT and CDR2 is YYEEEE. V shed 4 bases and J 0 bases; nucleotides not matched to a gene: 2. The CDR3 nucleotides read TGTGCCAGCAGCGCGGGACTAGCCTCCTACGAGCAGTACTTC. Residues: CASSAGLASYEQYF.

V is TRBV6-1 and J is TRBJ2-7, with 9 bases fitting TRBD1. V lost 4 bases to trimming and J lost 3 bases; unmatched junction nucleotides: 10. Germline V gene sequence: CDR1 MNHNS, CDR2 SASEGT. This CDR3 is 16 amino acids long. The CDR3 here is CASSGTGTGWFYEQYF. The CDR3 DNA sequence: TGTGCCAGCAGTGGCACCGGGACAGGGTGGTTCTACGAGCAGTACTTC.

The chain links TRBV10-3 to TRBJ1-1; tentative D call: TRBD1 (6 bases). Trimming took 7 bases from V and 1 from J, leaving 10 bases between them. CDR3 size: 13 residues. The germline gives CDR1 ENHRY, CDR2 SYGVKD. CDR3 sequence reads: CAINRQANTEAFF. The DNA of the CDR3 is TGTGCCATCAACCGACAGGCGAACACTGAAGCTTTCTTT.

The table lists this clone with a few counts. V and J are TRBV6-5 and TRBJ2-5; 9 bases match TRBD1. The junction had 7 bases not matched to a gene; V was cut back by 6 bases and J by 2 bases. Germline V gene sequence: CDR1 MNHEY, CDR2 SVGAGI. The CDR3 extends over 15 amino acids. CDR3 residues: CASSDRGSPQETQYF. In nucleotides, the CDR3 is TGTGCCAGCAGCGACAGGGGGTCTCCTCAAGAGACCCAGTACTTC.

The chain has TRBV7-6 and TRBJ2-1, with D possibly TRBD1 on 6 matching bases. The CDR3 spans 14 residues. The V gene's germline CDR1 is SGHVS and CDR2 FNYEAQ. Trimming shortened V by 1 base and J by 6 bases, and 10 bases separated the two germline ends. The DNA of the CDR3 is TGTGCCAGCAGCTTAGGGCCAGGGGTCAATGAGCAGTTCTTC. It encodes CASSLGPGVNEQFF.